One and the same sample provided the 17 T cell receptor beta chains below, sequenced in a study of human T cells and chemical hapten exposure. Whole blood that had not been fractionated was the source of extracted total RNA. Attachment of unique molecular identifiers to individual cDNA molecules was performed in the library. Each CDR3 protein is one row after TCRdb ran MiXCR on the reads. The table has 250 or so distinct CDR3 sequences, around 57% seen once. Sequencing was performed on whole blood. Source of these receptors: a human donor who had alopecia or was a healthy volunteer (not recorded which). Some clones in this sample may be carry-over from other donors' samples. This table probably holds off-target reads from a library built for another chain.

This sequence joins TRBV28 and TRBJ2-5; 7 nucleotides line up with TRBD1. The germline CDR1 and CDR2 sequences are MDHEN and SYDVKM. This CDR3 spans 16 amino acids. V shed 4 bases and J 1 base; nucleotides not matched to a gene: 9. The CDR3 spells CASSSLPGQIQETQYF. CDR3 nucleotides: TGTGCCAGCAGTTCACTTCCGGGACAGATCCAAGAGACCCAGTACTTC.

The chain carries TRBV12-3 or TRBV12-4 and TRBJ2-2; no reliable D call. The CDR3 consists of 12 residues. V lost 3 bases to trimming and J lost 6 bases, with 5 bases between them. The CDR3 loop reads CASSFSAGELFF. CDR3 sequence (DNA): TGTGCCAGCAGTTTCAGTGCCGGGGAGCTGTTTTTT.

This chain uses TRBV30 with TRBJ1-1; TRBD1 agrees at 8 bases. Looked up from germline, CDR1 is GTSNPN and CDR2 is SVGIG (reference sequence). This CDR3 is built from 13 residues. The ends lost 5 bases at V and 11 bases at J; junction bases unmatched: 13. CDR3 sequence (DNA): TGTGCCTGGTTAAGGACAGGGAGATATGCGGCTTTCTTT. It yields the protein CAWLRTGRYAAFF.

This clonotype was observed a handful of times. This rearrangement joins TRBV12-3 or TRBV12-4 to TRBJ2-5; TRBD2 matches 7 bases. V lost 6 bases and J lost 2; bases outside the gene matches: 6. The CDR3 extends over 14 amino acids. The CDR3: CASSERGLQETQYF. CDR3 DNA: TGTGCCAGCAGCGAGCGGGGATTACAAGAGACCCAGTACTTC.

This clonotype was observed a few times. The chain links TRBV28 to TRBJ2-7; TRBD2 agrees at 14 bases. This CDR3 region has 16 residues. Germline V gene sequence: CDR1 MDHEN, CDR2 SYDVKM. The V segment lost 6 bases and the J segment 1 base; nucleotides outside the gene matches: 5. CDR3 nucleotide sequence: TGTGCCAGCAGGATGGGACTAGCGGGGGCATCCTACGAGCAGTACTTC. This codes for CASRMGLAGASYEQYF.

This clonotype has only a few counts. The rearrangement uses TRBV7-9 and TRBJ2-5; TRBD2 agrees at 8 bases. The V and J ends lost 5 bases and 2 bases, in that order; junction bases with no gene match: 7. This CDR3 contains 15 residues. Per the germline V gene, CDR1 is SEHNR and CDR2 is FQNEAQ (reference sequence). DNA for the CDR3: TGTGCCAGCAGCCCGCTAGCGGGTACACAAGAGACCCAGTACTTC. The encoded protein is CASSPLAGTQETQYF. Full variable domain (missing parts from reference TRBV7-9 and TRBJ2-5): DTGVSQNPRHKITKRGQNVTFRCDPISEHNRLYWYRQTLGQGPEFLTYFQNEAQLEKSRLLSDRFSAERPKGSFSTLEIQRTEQGDSAMYLCASSPLAGTQETQYFGPGTRLLVL.

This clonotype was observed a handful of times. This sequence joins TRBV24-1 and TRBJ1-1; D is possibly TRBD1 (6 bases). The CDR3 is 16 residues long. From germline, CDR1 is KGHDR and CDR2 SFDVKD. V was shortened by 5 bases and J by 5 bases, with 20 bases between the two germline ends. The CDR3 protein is CATSGPQGSGSTEAFF. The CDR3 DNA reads TGTGCCACCAGTGGACCGCAGGGGAGTGGTAGTACTGAAGCTTTCTTT.

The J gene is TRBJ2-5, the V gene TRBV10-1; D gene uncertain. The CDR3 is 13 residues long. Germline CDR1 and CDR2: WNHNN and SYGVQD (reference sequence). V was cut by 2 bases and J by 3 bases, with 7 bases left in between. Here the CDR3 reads CASSEGAEETQYF. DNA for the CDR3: TGCGCCAGCAGTGAGGGTGCAGAAGAGACCCAGTACTTC.

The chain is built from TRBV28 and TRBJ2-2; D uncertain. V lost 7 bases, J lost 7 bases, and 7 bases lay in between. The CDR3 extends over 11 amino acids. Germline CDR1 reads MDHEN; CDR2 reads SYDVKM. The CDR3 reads CASTPGGELFF. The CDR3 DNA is TGTGCCAGCACCCCAGGCGGGGAGCTGTTTTTT. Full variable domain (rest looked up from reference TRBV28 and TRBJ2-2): DVKVTQSSRYLVKRTGEKVFLECVQDMDHENMFWYRQDPGLGLRLIYFSYDVKMKEKGDIPEGYSVSREKKERFSLILESASTNQTSMYLCASTPGGELFFGEGSRLTVL.

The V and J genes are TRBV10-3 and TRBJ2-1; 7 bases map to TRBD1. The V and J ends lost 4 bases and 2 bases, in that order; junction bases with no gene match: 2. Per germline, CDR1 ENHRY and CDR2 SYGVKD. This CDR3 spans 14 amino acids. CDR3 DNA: TGTGCCATCAGTGGACAGGGCACCTACAATGAGCAGTTCTTC. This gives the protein CAISGQGTYNEQFF.

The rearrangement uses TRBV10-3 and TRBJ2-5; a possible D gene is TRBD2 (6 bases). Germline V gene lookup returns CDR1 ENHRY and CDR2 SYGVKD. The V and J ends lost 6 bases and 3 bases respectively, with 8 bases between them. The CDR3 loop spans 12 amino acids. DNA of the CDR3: TGTGCCATCAGAGGGACTGAAGAGACCCAGTACTTC. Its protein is CAIRGTEETQYF.

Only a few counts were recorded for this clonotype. CDR3 sequence (DNA): TGTGCCAGCAGCTTAAGTTCACGGGAGCAGTACTTC. Translating it yields CASSLSSREQYF. The V and J genes are TRBV7-9 and TRBJ2-7; D not resolved. Germline V gives CDR1 SEHNR, CDR2 FQNEAQ (reference sequence). CDR3 length equals 12 residues. Trimming pared 2 bases from V and 7 bases from J, leaving 9 bases between.

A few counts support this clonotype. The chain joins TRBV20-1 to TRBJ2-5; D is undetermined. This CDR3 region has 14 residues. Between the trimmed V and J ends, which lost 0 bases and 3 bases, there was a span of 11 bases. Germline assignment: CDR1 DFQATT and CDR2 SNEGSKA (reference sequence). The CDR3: CSARDLLKEETQYF. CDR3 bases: TGCAGTGCTAGAGATCTACTCAAAGAAGAGACCCAGTACTTC.

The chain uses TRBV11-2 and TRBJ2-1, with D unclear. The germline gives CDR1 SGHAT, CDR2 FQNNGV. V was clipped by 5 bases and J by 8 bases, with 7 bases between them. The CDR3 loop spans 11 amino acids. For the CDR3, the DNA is TGTGCCAGCAGCAAGTGGTATGAGCAGTTCTTC. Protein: CASSKWYEQFF.

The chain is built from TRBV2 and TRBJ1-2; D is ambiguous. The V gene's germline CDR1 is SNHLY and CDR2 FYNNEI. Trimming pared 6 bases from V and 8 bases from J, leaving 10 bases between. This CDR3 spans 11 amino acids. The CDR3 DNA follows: TGTGCCAGCAGGGATTTGGGCGGCTACACCTTC. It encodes CASRDLGGYTF.

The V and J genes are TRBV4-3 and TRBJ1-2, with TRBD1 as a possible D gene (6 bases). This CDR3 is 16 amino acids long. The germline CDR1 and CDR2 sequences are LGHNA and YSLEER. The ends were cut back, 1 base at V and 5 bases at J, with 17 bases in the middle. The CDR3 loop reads CASSQGATGSSYGYTF. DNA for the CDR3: TGCGCCAGCAGCCAAGGGGCGACAGGTTCAAGTTATGGCTACACCTTC.

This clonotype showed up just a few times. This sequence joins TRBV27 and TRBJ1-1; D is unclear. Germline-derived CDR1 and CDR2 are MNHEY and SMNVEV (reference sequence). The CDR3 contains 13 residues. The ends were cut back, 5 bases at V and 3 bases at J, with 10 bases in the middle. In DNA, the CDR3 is TGTGCCAGCAGTCTCCGGGAGTACACTGAAGCTTTCTTT. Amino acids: CASSLREYTEAFF.